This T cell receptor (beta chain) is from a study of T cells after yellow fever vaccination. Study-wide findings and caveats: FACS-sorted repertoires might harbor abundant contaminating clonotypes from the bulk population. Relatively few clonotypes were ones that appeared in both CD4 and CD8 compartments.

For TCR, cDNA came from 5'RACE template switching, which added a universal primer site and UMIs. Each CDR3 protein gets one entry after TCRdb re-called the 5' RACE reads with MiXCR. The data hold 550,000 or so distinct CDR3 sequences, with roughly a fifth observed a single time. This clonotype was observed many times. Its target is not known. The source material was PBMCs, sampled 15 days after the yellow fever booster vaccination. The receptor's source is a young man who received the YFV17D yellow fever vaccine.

CDR3 region: CSVDLQGPYNEQFF. The CDR3 nucleotides are TGCAGCGTTGATTTGCAGGGACCCTACAATGAGCAGTTCTTC. This chain connects TRBV29-1 to TRBJ2-1, with D perhaps assigned TRBD1 or TRBD2 (5 bases each). The CDR3 is made up of 14 amino acids. V lost 3 bases and J 2 bases, leaving 11 bases between the germline ends. The V gene's germline CDR1 is SQVTM and CDR2 ANQGSEA.